A single T cell receptor (beta chain) is shown here with its context. Its antigen is not yet known. Nothing much larger sits one base from this clone, and base qualities are not available. Donors were healthy HIV-negative adults with no recently reported acute infections or vaccinations. Only Caucasian adults living in Nashville, Tennessee, USA were represented among the donors. For unsorted samples, approximately 81 million PBMCs were counted, and genomic DNA was extracted using the QIAamp DNA Blood Mini kit. Blood was collected by leukapheresis, and PBMCs were isolated by Ficoll-Histopaque density gradient centrifugation and then cryopreserved in liquid nitrogen vapor phase. These data originate in a study of shared clonotypes between healthy human individuals (dated by TCRdb to 2019 to 2021). Context from the whole study: The cohort comprised two women and a few men aged 18 to 49 years. Each donor's leukapheresis produced roughly between roughly 0.85 and 10 billion PBMCs. To increase sequencing depth and limit assay-specific biases, different laboratories used diverse techniques to prepare libraries and sequence TCR repertoires. The study deeply sequenced blood TCR repertoires of about 5 healthy adults to estimate repertoire size and the extent of clonotype sharing between individuals.

According to the germline V gene (reference sequence), CDR1 reads DFQATT and CDR2 reads SNEGSKA. The CDR3 contains 11 residues, cysteine and phenylalanine counted. CDR3 DNA is the only sequence kept; it has 33 bases, read in frame from the first base. Using the deep immunoSEQ assay, multiplex PCR amplified TCR CDR3 regions from genomic DNA. Genomic DNA extracted from each cell subset was distributed evenly over all wells of several immunoSEQ 96-well plates, and each plate served as one replicate. For unsorted PBMC, around 300 ng genomic DNA, equal to 25,000 to 35,000 T cell genomes, was loaded into each replicate PCR. Ten immunoSEQ deep assay plates were used to sequence the unsorted PBMC genomic DNA. Purified libraries were measured with a Qubit 3.0 fluorometer, size-checked on a Bioanalyzer 2100, and measured again with the KAPA Library Quantification kit. Every immunoSEQ 96-well plate was sequenced on a dedicated single-read 150-cycle Illumina NextSeq 550 flow cell. The study's processing was this. Because the immunoSEQ output held only junctional sequences and lacked quality scores, the filtering could not match the filtering applied to full-length reads. Sequences were annotated with PyIR, a Python wrapper for IgBLAST v1.9, and V/J genes and CDR3 were assigned using IMGT germline references. Reads were removed for weak V/J assignments (E-value above 1e-6), missing CDR3, stop codons, out-of-frame junctions, or ambiguous translated residues. A V3J clonotype was defined by an identical inferred V gene, J gene, and CDR3 amino acid sequence. The percentage overlap between two repertoires was calculated by dividing the number of shared unique clonotypes by the size of the smaller repertoire. Repertoire richness was assessed with RTK rarefaction, the Chao1 estimator, and Recon v2.1 estimates of unobserved clonotypes. This immuneACCESS table, as held by TCRdb, lists in-frame sequences with V and J called but not all clones. Of the missing ones, under half trace to an unresolved V gene in checked studies; the others have no known cause. V and J calls and clone size follow that table, whereas D and trimming were derived from the DNA. This sample has about 520,000 clones in its table, and approximately 78% of those were observed once. The top ten hold 12% of the sample.

Broad study findings and their caveats: Sampling was restricted to blood, and TCR repertoires in tissues likely differ from the TCR repertoires found in blood. Based on pairwise subsampling, the degree of clonotype sharing among donors was expected to be affected by sequencing depth. Because the study included only a small number of donors, the genetic and exposure-history diversity represented was limited.

The origin of this receptor is a woman aged 40 to 55 in good health. Some clones in this sample may be carry-over from other donors' samples. Here the chain combines TRBV20-1 and TRBJ1-3; TRBD1 might be the D gene, on 5 matching bases. The sequencing input was PBMCs. In nucleotide form, the sequence is TGCAGCGCCGGGGGTGTAAACACCATATATTTT. Its product reads: CSAGGVNTIYF.